This record covers a single T cell receptor (beta chain). The antigen is undetermined. The data were obtained in a study of T-cell memory formation after mild COVID-19. Study information: TCR clusters were mostly donor specific.

Study findings and constraints: Clones which contracted sat mainly in CM and EM if CD4+, and in EMRA if CD8+.

Trimming stripped 4 bases from V and 6 bases from J, with 14 bases between. CDR1 is MGHDK, CDR2 SYGVNS, per germline. The CDR3 contains 14 residues. TCRdb re-called the 5' RACE reads through MiXCR, storing one row per CDR3 protein. The sample yields around 300,000 distinct CDR3 sequences, approximately 14% seen once. The sequencing input was PBMCs or a T cell subset sorted from them (not recorded which). The receptor was isolated from a man between 18 and 29 years old who had mild COVID-19 (a few samples of this study predate the infection). Cell type and time point are not known. This sequence joins TRBV25-1 and TRBJ2-3, with D perhaps TRBD1 (6 bases). The CDR3 spells CASSGGGYSDTQYF. CDR3 in DNA: TGTGCCAGCAGTGGAGGGGGTTACTCGGATACGCAGTATTTT.